This entry describes one T cell receptor (beta chain). How the authors handled the data: Reference gene primers were amplified, and this amplification served to estimate nucleated cell counts. Sequencing used immunoSEQ multiplex PCR; TCRdb keeps in-frame clones, though not all of them. That table gives V, J and clone size, and the DNA gave D and trimming. Of around 77,000 clones detected, approximately 90% appear once; the ten largest clones hold 4.5% to 6%. Looked up from germline, CDR1 is SGHVS and CDR2 is FNYEAQ. J gave up 7 bases and V 5 bases, and 11 bases lay outside the gene matches. The length of the CDR3 is 16 residues. This sample was taken from a study of blood T cell repertoires in COVID-19. About the study: The United States, Italy and Spain were the sources of the acute and convalescent COVID-19 samples. The cDNA or gDNA used as material had been derived from T cells, B-cell-depleted T cells, or PBMCs.

The sequenced sample consisted of peripheral blood. The chain couples TRBV7-6 to TRBJ2-1; 10 bases are a match to TRBD2. This receptor was taken from a woman aged 60-70 years with active COVID-19. The CDR3 region has the DNA TGTGCCAGCAGCCCGGTAGGGACTAGCGCTGCGAATGAGCAGTTCTTC. Translated: CASSPVGTSAANEQFF.